What follows is one TCR beta chain and its context. Its antigen is not yet known. Nothing much larger sits one base from this clone, and base qualities are not available. This entry is derived from a study of shared clonotypes between healthy human individuals (dated by TCRdb to the early 2020s). Regarding the complete study: The cohort comprised a couple of women and a few men aged 18 to 49 years. To increase sequencing depth and limit assay-specific biases, different laboratories used diverse techniques to prepare libraries and sequence TCR repertoires. Per donor, three plates each were used for CD4 naive and CD4 memory, two for CD8 naive, and one for CD8 memory. To estimate repertoire size and how much clonotype sharing occurs between individuals, the study deeply sequenced the blood TCR repertoires of roughly 5 healthy adults. Each donor's leukapheresis produced roughly between about 0.8 and 8.9 billion PBMCs. Points the paper makes about the study in general: Rarefaction of sorted-subset datasets indicated incomplete sequencing despite the large sequencing depth. Roughly 5.2% of naive CD4, 3.5% of naive CD8, roughly 2.4% of memory CD4, and around 0.4% of memory CD8 clonotypes were shared across a few donors. Larger estimated clonotype richness was generally found for naive subsets than for memory subsets. Based on pairwise subsampling, the degree of clonotype sharing among donors was expected to be affected by sequencing depth. Clonotypes shared by all four sorted-subset donors showed higher generation probabilities than non-shared clonotypes. Sampling was limited to blood, and TCR repertoires in tissue likely differ from TCR repertoires in blood. The genetic and exposure-history diversity represented was limited by the small number of donors.

Measured from the cysteine to the phenylalanine, the CDR3 is 16 residues long. Here the CDR3 DNA is all that survives: 48 bases in frame from base 1. V drops 0 bases and J drops 6 bases, leaving 16 bases in between. Healthy HIV-negative adults with no recently reported acute infections or vaccinations were included as donors. All donors were Caucasian adults living in Nashville, Tennessee, USA. CD4+ T cells were enriched through magnetic negative selection, after which naive cells were positively selected on CD45RA and the remaining negative fraction served as the memory subset. After blood collection by leukapheresis, PBMCs were isolated using Ficoll-Histopaque density gradient centrifugation and then cryopreserved in the vapor phase of liquid nitrogen. Analytical flow cytometry was used to check the purity and quantity of each magnetically sorted T cell population. Genomic DNA was isolated from each sorted fraction and quantified by UV absorbance on a Nanodrop 2000c.

Using the deep immunoSEQ assay, multiplex PCR amplified TCR CDR3 regions from genomic DNA. Genomic DNA extracted from each cell subset was distributed evenly over all wells of several immunoSEQ 96-well plates, and each plate served as one replicate. For sorted subsets, around 200 ng genomic DNA, equal to about 30,000 T cell genomes, was loaded into each replicate PCR. The purified libraries were quantified using a Qubit 3.0 fluorometer, sized with a Bioanalyzer 2100, and then quantified again using the KAPA Library Quantification kit. Each immunoSEQ 96-well plate was sequenced on its own single-read 150-cycle Illumina NextSeq 550 flow cell. The original pipeline was this. The immunoSEQ output contained only junctional sequences without quality scores, so filtering could not match that applied to full-length reads. To assign V/J genes and CDR3, sequences were annotated using PyIR, a Python wrapper for IgBLAST v1.9, with IMGT germline references. Reads were filtered out if the reads had weak V/J assignments (E-value above 1e-6), no CDR3, stop codons, out-of-frame junctions, or ambiguous translated residues. V3J clonotypes were defined as sequences sharing the same inferred V gene, J gene, and CDR3 amino acid sequence. The percentage overlap between two repertoires was calculated by dividing the number of shared unique clonotypes by the size of the smaller repertoire. RTK rarefaction, the Chao1 estimator, and Recon v2.1 estimates of unobserved clonotypes were used to assess repertoire richness. For all TCRbeta clonotypes obtained by the gDNA method from several donors, generation probabilities were computed with OLGA. The table was pulled from immuneACCESS by TCRdb, which kept in-frame rearrangements only. Such tables lose some clones; where checked, under half of the loss comes from unresolved V genes, and the rest has no known cause. V and J calls and clone size are those listed in that table; D and trimming were worked out from the DNA. This sample is represented by a few million clones; over 85% of them were singletons. The ten largest clones represent over 0.12% of the sample.

In this chain, TRBV23-1 is recombined with TRBJ2-3; the D region is possibly TRBD1 or TRBD2, each matching across 6 bases. TRBV23-1 is annotated as an ORF whose role is uncertain. Sequencing was done on a sample of naive CD4+ T cells sorted from blood. According to the study, the label for this sample's cell subset or site signals: CD45RA+ positively selected. This sequence was found in a man aged 18 to 29 in good health. In nucleotides, the sequence is TGCGCCAGCAGTCAATCATCGGGGGCTTCGGCCGATACGCAGTATTTT. Its protein reads: CASSQSSGASADTQYF.